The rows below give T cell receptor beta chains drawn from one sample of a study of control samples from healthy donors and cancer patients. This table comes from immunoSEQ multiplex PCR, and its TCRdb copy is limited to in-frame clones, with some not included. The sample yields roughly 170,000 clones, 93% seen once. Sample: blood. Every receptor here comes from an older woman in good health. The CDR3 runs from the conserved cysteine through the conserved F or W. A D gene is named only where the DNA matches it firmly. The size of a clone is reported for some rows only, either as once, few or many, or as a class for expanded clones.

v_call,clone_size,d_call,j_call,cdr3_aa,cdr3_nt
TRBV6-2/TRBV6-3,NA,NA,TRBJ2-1,CASSYLVRHPGEQFF,TGTGCCAGCAGTTACCTCGTCAGGCACCCAGGAGAGCAGTTCTTC
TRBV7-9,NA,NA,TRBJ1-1,CASSQIQGTEAFF,TGTGCCAGCAGCCAAATACAGGGAACTGAAGCTTTCTTT
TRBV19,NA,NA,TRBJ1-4,CASSNRDIEKLFF,TGTGCCAGTAGTAATAGGGACATAGAAAAACTGTTTTTT
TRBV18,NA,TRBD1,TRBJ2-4,CASSLQVRDSENIQYF,TGTGCCAGCTCACTGCAGGTCCGGGACAGTGAAAACATTCAGTACTTC
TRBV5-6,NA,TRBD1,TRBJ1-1,CASSRPDRAIFEAFF,TGTGCCAGCAGCCGCCCGGACAGGGCGATATTTGAAGCTTTCTTT
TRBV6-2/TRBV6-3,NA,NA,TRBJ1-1,CASSYSSVNTEAFF,TGTGCCAGCAGTTACTCCTCAGTGAACACTGAAGCTTTCTTT
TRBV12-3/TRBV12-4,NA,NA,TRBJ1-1,CASSLQGEAFF,TGTGCCAGCAGTTTACAAGGGGAAGCTTTCTTT
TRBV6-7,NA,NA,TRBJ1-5,CASSISGVEPQHF,TGTGCCAGCAGTATATCCGGGGTTGAGCCCCAGCATTTT
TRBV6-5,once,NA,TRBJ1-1,CASIRGTGGEAFF,TGTGCCAGCATCAGAGGGACGGGAGGTGAAGCTTTCTTT
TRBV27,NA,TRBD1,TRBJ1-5,CASRQGYSNQPQHF,TGTGCCAGCAGACAGGGGTATAGCAATCAGCCCCAGCATTTT
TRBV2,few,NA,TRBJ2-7,CASSRPSGSYEQYF,TGTGCCAGCAGCAGGCCCTCCGGTTCCTACGAGCAGTACTTC
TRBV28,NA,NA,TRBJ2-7,CASRPGPTYEQYF,TGTGCCAGCAGACCGGGACCCACCTACGAGCAGTACTTC
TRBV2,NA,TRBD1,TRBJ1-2,CASAPGQGARGYTF,TGTGCCAGCGCTCCGGGACAGGGGGCGAGAGGCTACACCTTC
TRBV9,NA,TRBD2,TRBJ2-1,CASSVPGTSGGEQFF,TGTGCCAGCAGCGTTCCTGGGACTAGTGGGGGTGAGCAGTTCTTC
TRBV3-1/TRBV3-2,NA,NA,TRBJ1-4,CASSQELFGGGNEKLFF,TGTGCCAGCAGCCAAGAACTGTTCGGGGGAGGTAACGAAAAACTGTTTTTT
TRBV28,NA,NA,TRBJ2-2,CASSPPGQNTGELFF,TGTGCCAGCAGCCCGCCGGGACAGAACACCGGGGAGCTGTTTTTT
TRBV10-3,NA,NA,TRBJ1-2,CAIRREGINYGYTF,TGTGCCATCCGGCGTGAGGGGATAAACTATGGCTACACCTTC
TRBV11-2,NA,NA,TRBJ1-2,CASSPQMRGGNYGYTF,TGTGCCAGCAGCCCACAAATGAGAGGGGGAAACTATGGCTACACCTTC
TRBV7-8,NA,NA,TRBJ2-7,CASSFRDTAYEQYF,TGTGCCAGCAGCTTTCGGGACACGGCCTACGAGCAGTACTTC
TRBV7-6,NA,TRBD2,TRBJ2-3,CASSLETSGDSTDTQYF,TGTGCCAGCAGCTTAGAGACTAGCGGGGATTCTACAGATACGCAGTATTTT
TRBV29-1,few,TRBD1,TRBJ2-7,CSVQGQGSYEQYF,TGCAGCGTCCAAGGACAGGGCTCCTACGAGCAGTACTTC
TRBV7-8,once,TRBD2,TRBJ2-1,CASSAPLFLAGGQNEQFF,TGTGCCAGCAGCGCACCGTTATTTCTAGCGGGGGGGCAGAATGAGCAGTTCTTC
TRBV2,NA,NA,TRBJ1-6,CASEGFFLGANSPLHF,TGTGCCAGCGAAGGTTTTTTCCTGGGGGCAAATTCACCCCTCCACTTT
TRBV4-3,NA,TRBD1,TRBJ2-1,CASSFDRGLDEQFF,TGCGCCAGCAGTTTTGACAGGGGGCTTGATGAGCAGTTCTTC
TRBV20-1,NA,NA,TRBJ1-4,CSASPRLAEKLFF,TGCAGTGCTAGTCCTAGATTAGCTGAAAAACTGTTTTTT
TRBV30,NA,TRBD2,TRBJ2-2,CAWSGLEVTGELFF,TGTGCCTGGAGCGGACTAGAGGTCACCGGGGAGCTGTTTTTT
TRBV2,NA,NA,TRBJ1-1,CASIVLANTEAFF,TGTGCCAGCATTGTGTTGGCGAACACTGAAGCTTTCTTT
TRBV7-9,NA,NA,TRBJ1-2,CASSSTGSYGYTF,TGTGCCAGCAGCTCAACAGGGTCCTATGGCTACACCTTC
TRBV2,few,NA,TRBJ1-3,CASSAQGPGNTIYF,TGTGCCAGCAGTGCACAGGGCCCTGGAAACACCATATATTTT
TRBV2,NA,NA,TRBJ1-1,CASRSTGTEAFF,TGTGCCAGCAGGTCGACAGGCACTGAAGCTTTCTTT
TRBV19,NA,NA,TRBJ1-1,CASAISQVRSTEAFF,TGTGCCAGCGCGATTTCGCAAGTTAGAAGCACTGAAGCTTTCTTT
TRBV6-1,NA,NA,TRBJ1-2,CASSERGLNNYGYTF,TGTGCCAGCAGTGAACGTGGGCTGAATAACTATGGCTACACCTTC
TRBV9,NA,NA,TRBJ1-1,CASSVDQNTEAFF,TGTGCCAGCAGCGTAGATCAGAACACTGAAGCTTTCTTT